A selection of T cell receptor beta chains follows, all from one sample in a study of T-cell reconstitution after alpha-beta-depleted transplantation in children. Each CDR3 protein gets one entry after TCRdb re-called the PCR reads with MiXCR. The sample has about 1,000,000 distinct CDR3 sequences, about 29% seen once. This material consisted of PBMCs, mostly from graft donor cells, taken 360 days after TCRalphabeta/CD19-depleted stem cell transplant. These receptors came from a boy under two years old who had a stem cell transplant for SCID, so the T cells may come from the graft donor. The CDR3 runs from the conserved cysteine through the conserved F or W.

V gene | CDR3 protein
TRBV5-1 | CASSSGQGPETQYF
TRBV7-8 | CASSLGAGLAYRDTQYF
TRBV5-1 | CASSYPDRRNTEAFF
TRBV13 | CASSPNLDRGWQETQYF
TRBV20-1 | CSARDIRGTGGQPQHF
TRBV4-1 | CASSQAQGIGTEAFF
TRBV18 | CASSPTPSGYNEQFF
TRBV5-1 | CASSPTIPLISTREQYF
TRBV7-7 | CASSPGTTYSYEQCF
TRBV28 | CASSPQTSGGLNEQFF
TRBV11-2 | CASSLVPLATGRGANVLTF
TRBV25-1 | CASSEYIVRQDREGETQYF
TRBV6-1 | CASRTGIPSYEQYF
TRBV4-2 | CASSQDLTRRRFFGLYEQYF
TRBV15 | CATSRTTGRNSPLHF
TRBV20-1 | CSARGGKFSRGVQFF
TRBV5-1 | CASSLGDIFTKNIQYF
TRBV10-3 | CAIGSPRGGSYNEQFF